The clone carrying this TCR beta chain was counted many times. One end of the junction fails to match germline, which may point to a read error. The data were taken from a study of neurological immune-mediated disorders. Germline assignment: CDR1 SSHAT and CDR2 FNYEAQ (reference sequence). This CDR3 comprises 16 residues. The authors made cDNA by 5'RACE with 10-nucleotide random UMIs. TCRdb re-derived calls from the 5' RACE reads in MiXCR, one entry per CDR3 protein. In the table there are roughly 30,000 distinct CDR3 sequences, 4.6% of which are singletons. Sequenced sample: PBMCs. The receptor was derived from a man younger than 35 in good health. V usage is TRBV7-7 and J usage is TRBJ2-2; D perhaps matches TRBD1 (5 bases). The CDR3 here is CASSMSPTANTGELFF. DNA for the CDR3: TGTGCTAGCAGCATGTCCCCGACAGCGAACACCGGGGAGCTGTTTTTT. Drawing the rest from reference TRBV7-7 and TRBJ2-2, the complete variable domain is GAGVSQSPRYKVTKRGQDVTLRCDPISSHATLYWYQQALGQGPEFLTYFNYEAQPDKSGLPSDRFSAERPEGSISTLTIQRTEQRDSAMYRCASSMSPTANTGELFFGEGSRLTVL.